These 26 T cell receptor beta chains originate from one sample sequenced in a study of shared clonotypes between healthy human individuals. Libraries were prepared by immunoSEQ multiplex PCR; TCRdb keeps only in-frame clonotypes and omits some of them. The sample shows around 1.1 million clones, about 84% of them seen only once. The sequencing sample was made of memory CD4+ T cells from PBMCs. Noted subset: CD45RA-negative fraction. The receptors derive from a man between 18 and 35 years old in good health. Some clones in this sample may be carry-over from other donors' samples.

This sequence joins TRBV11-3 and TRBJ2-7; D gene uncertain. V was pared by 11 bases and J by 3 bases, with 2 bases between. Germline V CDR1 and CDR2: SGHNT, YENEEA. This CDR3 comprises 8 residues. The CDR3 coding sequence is TGTGCCTGCTACGAGCAGTACTTC. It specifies CACYEQYF.

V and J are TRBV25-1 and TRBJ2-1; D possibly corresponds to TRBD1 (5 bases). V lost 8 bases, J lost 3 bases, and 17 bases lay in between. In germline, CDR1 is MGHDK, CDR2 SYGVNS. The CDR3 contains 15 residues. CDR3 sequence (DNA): TGTGCCAGCGGATTTTACAGGTTCCTCTACAATGAGCAGTTCTTC. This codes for CASGFYRFLYNEQFF.

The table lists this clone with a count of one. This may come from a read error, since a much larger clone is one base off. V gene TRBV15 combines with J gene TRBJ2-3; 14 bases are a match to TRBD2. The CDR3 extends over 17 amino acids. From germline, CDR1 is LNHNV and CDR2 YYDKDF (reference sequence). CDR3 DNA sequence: TGTGCCACCGGCAGAGGAGGGACTAGCGGGAGACGGGATACGCAGTATTTT. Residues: CATGRGGTSGRRDTQYF.

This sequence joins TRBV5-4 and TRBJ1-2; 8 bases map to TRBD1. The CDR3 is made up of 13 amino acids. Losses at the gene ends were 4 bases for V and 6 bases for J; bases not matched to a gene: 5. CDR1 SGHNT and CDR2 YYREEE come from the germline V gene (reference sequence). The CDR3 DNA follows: TGTGCCAGCAGCGTGGGACAGGCGGATGGCTACACCTTC. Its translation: CASSVGQADGYTF.

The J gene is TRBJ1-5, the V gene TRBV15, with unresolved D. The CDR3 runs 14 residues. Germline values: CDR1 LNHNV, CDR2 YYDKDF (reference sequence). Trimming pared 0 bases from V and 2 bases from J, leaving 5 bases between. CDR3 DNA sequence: TGTGCCACCAGCAGAGATCCCGGCAATCAGCCCCAGCATTTT. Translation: CATSRDPGNQPQHF.

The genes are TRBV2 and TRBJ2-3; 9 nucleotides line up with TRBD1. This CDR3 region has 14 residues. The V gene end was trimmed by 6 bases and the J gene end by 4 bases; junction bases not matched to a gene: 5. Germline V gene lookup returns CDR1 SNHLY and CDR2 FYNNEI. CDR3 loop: CASSPGQGADTQYF. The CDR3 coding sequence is TGTGCCAGCAGCCCGGGACAGGGAGCAGATACGCAGTATTTT.

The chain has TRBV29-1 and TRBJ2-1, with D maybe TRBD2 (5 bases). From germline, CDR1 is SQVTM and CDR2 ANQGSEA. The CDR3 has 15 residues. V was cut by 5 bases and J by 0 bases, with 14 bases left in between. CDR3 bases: TGCAGCGTTAGCGGACGGTTGAGCTCCTACAATGAGCAGTTCTTC. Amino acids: CSVSGRLSSYNEQFF.

In nucleotides, the CDR3 is TGCGCCAGCAGCTTGTACGGACAGGGAAACAATGAGCAGTTCTTC. It codes for CASSLYGQGNNEQFF. The chain carries TRBV5-1 and TRBJ2-1, with TRBD1 identical over 8 bases. This CDR3 comprises 15 residues. V gave up 1 base and J gave up 5 bases; unmatched junction bases: 5. Per germline, CDR1 SGHRS and CDR2 YFSETQ.

The CDR3 sequence: CASSLFVLSYEQYF. The CDR3 region has the DNA TGTGCCAGCAGTTTATTTGTACTCTCCTACGAGCAGTACTTC. The rearrangement uses TRBV28 and TRBJ2-7, with D uncertain. The CDR3 covers 14 residues. V lost 1 base to trimming and J lost 0 bases, with 7 bases between them. In germline, CDR1 is MDHEN, CDR2 SYDVKM.

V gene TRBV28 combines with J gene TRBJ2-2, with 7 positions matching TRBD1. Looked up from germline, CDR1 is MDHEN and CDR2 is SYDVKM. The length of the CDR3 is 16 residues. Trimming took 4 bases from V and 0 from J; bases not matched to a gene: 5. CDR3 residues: CASSSTGTANTGELFF. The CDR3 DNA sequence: TGTGCCAGCAGTTCCACCGGGACAGCGAACACCGGGGAGCTGTTTTTT.

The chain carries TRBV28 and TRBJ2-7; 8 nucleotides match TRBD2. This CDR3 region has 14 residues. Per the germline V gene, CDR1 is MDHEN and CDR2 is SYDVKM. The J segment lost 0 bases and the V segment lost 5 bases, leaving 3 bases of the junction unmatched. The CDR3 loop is CASSTTSGSYEQYF. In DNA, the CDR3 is TGTGCCAGCAGTACCACTAGCGGCTCCTACGAGCAGTACTTC.

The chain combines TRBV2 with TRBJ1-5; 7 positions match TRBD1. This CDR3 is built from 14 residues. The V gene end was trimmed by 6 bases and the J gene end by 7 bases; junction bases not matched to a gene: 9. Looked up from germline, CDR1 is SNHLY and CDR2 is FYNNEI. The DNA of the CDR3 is TGTGCCAGCAGGGGGACAGCGGAGAGACAGCCCCAGCATTTT. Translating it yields CASRGTAERQPQHF.

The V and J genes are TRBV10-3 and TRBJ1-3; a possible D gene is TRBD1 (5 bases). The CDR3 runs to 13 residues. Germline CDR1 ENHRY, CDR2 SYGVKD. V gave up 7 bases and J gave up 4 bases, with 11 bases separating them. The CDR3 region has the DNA TGTGCCATCATGGTGGGGGAGGGAAACACCATATATTTT. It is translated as CAIMVGEGNTIYF.

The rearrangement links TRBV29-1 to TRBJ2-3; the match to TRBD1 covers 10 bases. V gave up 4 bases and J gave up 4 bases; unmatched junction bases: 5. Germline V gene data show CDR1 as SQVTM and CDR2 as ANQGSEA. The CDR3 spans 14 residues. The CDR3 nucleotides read TGCAGCGTTGCCGGACAGGGGGGTCCAGATACGCAGTATTTT. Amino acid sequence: CSVAGQGGPDTQYF.

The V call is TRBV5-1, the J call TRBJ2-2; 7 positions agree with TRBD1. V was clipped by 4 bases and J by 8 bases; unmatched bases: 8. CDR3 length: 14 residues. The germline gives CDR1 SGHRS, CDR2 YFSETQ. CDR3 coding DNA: TGCGCCAGCAGCGTCGGACAGGTGGATGGGGAGCTGTTTTTT. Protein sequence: CASSVGQVDGELFF.

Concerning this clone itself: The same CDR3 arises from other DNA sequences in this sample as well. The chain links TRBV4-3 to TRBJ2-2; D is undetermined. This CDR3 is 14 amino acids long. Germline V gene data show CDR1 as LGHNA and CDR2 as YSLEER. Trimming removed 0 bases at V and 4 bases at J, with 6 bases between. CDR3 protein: CASSQDMGTGELFF. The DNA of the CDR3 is TGCGCCAGCAGCCAAGATATGGGCACCGGGGAGCTGTTTTTT.

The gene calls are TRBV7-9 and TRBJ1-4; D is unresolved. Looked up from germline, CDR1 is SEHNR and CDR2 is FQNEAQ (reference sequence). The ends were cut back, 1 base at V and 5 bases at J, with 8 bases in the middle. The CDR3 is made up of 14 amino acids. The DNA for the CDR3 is TGTGCCAGCAGCTTAGACCGGCCAAATGAAAAACTGTTTTTT. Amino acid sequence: CASSLDRPNEKLFF.

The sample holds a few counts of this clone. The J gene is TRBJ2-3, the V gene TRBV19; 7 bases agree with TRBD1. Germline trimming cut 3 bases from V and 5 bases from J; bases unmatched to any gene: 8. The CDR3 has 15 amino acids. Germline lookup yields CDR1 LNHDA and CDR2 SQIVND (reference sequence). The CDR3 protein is CASSIPRTGEDTQYF. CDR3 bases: TGTGCCAGTAGTATTCCCCGGACAGGAGAAGATACGCAGTATTTT.

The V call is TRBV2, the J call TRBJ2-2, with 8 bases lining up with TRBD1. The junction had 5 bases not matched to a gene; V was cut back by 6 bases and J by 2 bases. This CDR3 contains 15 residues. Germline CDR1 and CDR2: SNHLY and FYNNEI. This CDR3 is CASREDRANTGELFF. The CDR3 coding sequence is TGTGCCAGCAGAGAGGACAGGGCAAACACCGGGGAGCTGTTTTTT.

Here the CDR3 reads CASSLSSYRYQPQHF. CDR3 nucleotide sequence: TGTGCCAGCAGCTTATCCTCCTATCGGTATCAGCCCCAGCATTTT. V and J are TRBV7-8 and TRBJ1-5, with unresolved D. CDR1 SGHVS and CDR2 FQNEAQ come from the germline V gene. Trimming left V 2 bases short and J 5 bases short, with 13 bases between. The CDR3 spans 15 residues.

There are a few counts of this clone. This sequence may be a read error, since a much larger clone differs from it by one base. The CDR3 is CASGTGGLNQPQHF. Written as DNA, the CDR3 is TGTGCCAGCGGGACAGGGGGCCTCAATCAGCCCCAGCATTTT. The chain carries TRBV5-5 and TRBJ1-5; 12 nucleotides match TRBD1. This CDR3 has 14 amino acids. The germline gives CDR1 SGHKS, CDR2 YYEKEE (reference sequence). V shed 7 bases, J shed 3 bases, and the junction held 2 bases outside the gene matches.

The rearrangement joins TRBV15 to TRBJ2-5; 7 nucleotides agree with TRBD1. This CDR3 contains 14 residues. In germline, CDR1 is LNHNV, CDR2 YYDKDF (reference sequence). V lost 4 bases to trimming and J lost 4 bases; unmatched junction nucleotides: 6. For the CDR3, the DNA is TGTGCCACCAGCAAAAACAGGGGTCCAGAGACCCAGTACTTC. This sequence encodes CATSKNRGPETQYF.

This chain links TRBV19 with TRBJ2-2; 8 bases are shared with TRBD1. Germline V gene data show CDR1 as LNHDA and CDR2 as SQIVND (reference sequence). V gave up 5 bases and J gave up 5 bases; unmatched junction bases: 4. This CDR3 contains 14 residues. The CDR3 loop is CASSSWTGTGELFF. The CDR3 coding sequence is TGTGCCAGTAGTTCGTGGACAGGGACCGGGGAGCTGTTTTTT.

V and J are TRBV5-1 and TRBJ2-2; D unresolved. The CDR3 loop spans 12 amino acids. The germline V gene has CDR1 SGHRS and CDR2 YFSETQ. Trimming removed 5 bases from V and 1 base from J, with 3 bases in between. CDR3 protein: CASRQNTGELFF. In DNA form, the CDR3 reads TGCGCCAGCAGACAGAACACCGGGGAGCTGTTTTTT.

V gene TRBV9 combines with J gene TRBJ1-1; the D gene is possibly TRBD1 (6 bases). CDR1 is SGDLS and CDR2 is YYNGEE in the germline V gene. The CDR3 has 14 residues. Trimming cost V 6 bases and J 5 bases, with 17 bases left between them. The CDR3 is CASNPLRGATEAFF. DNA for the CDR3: TGTGCCAGCAACCCCCTACGGGGGGCGACTGAAGCTTTCTTT.

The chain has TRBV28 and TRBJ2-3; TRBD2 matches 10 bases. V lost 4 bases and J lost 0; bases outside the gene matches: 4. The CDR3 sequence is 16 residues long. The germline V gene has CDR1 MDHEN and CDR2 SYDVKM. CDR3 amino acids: CASSSLAGTSTDTQYF. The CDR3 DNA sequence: TGTGCCAGCAGTTCACTAGCGGGGACTAGCACAGATACGCAGTATTTT.